Presented here are 2 T cell receptor beta chains from one specimen sequenced in a study of Ad26.COV2.S vaccination and SARS-CoV-2 variants. Data came from immunoSEQ multiplex PCR; TCRdb stores just in-frame clones and leaves some out. This repertoire shows 510,000 or so clones, roughly 85% found once; its top ten account for 9.5% to 15%. Treatment denoted: around 19 received Ad26.COV2.S at low or high dose, single or two shots; five or six received placebo; per-sample allocation not given. Collection of the samples took place on day 63 after the first injection of vaccine or placebo. Source: peripheral blood, taken in a trial of Ad26.COV2.S vaccine versus placebo. Receptors were obtained from a person aged 18 to 59 who received the Ad26.COV2.S COVID-19 vaccine or a placebo.

This clone was seen once. For the CDR3, the DNA is TGTGCCAGCAGCACTCCCCTGGGGGGGCAGTTCTTC. Encoded protein: CASSTPLGGQFF. V gene TRBV7-2 combines with J gene TRBJ2-1; D perhaps matches TRBD2 (6 bases). Trimming took 5 bases from V and 12 from J, leaving 14 bases between them. This CDR3 has 12 amino acids. Germline CDR1 and CDR2: SGHTA and FQGNSA.

The chain carries TRBV9 and TRBJ2-6; weak D call: TRBD2 (5 bases). The germline gives CDR1 SGDLS, CDR2 YYNGEE. Trimming left V 4 bases short and J 1 base short, with 15 bases between. The CDR3 contains 17 residues. CDR3 nucleotides: TGTGCCAGCAGCCCTTCGGGGTCCCAGTCTGGGGCCAACGTCCTGACTTTC. Translation gives CASSPSGSQSGANVLTF.